Listed below are T cell receptor beta chains from one sample, sequenced in a study of low-dose radiotherapy and immunotherapy resistance in tumors. TCRdb ran MiXCR on the reads and lists one entry per CDR3 protein. The repertoire holds about 30,000 distinct CDR3 sequences, with approximately 49% as singletons. This material consisted of PBMCs, taken after low-dose radiotherapy plus immunotherapy. All receptors derive from a male donor with gallbladder cancer. CDR3s include the opening cysteine and the closing phenylalanine or tryptophan. D genes are given only for firm matches. Only part of the rows carry a size: once, few, many, or a class if the clone is expanded.

TGTGCCAGCAGCCGAGCGACAGGGAATGGCTACACCTTC CASSRATGNGYTF TRBV7-9 medium-sized TRBJ1-2 TRBD1
TGTGCCAGCAGTCGGGGGGAACAGAACCAAGAGACCCAGTACTTC CASSRGEQNQETQYF TRBV12-3/TRBV12-4 many TRBJ2-5 TRBD2
TGTGCCAGCAGAGGACTAGCGGGGGGCTCCTACGAGCAGTACTTC CASRGLAGGSYEQYF TRBV2 . TRBJ2-7 TRBD2
TGCGCCACCTATAAAGAGGGACCCTACAATGAGCAGTTCTTC CATYKEGPYNEQFF TRBV5-1 few TRBJ2-1 .
TGTGCCACCAGTGAGGACGGTCTGGGACTCAATCAGCCCCAGCATTTT CATSEDGLGLNQPQHF TRBV28 . TRBJ1-5 .
TGTGCCAGCAGCCAAGAAGGGGGCCTCGAGACCCAGTACTTC CASSQEGGLETQYF TRBV3-1 . TRBJ2-5 TRBD1
TGCGCCAGCAGCCAAGAATTGGCCTCCAACTCTGGAAACACCATATATTTT CASSQELASNSGNTIYF TRBV4-1 few TRBJ1-3 .
TGTGCCAGCTCACCACGGATGCAGGGGCTAGCGGCGAATGAGCAGTTCTTC CASSPRMQGLAANEQFF TRBV18 many TRBJ2-1 .
TGTGCCAGCTCACACCTCGGGACGCTCGATACGCAGTATTTT CASSHLGTLDTQYF TRBV7-9 few TRBJ2-3 .
TGTGCCAGCAGCCTTCTCATGAACAATGAGCAGTTCTTC CASSLLMNNEQFF TRBV7-2 . TRBJ2-1 .
TGTGCCAGCAGTGGGGACGCCACCATCCGCGGCACAGATACGCAGTATTTT CASSGDATIRGTDTQYF TRBV28 . TRBJ2-3 .
TGTGCCAGCAGCTTAGAGGCCCTTGGAAAACTGTTTTTT CASSLEALGKLFF TRBV13 . TRBJ1-4 .
TGTGCCAGCAGTCCCACCCTGGACAGGATCAATTCACCCCTCCACTTT CASSPTLDRINSPLHF TRBV28 . TRBJ1-6 TRBD1
TGTGCCAGCAGCCCTACTCAGGCCCGACGATCAGATACGCAGTATTTT CASSPTQARRSDTQYF TRBV12-3/TRBV12-4 many TRBJ2-3 .
TGCAGCGGTGCTGGGGGGGTTAACACCGGGGAGCTGTTTTTT CSGAGGVNTGELFF TRBV29-1 . TRBJ2-2 TRBD2
TGTGCCAGCAGCGGAGGAGGTTTGGGGCGAGAGACCCAGTACTTC CASSGGGLGRETQYF TRBV28 . TRBJ2-5 .
TGTGCCAGCAGCCTCAGCTGGGGTGAGCAGTTCTTC CASSLSWGEQFF TRBV6-8 . TRBJ2-1 .
TGTGCCAGCAGTACGCCGGGCCCATTGGCAGAGACCCAGTACTTC CASSTPGPLAETQYF TRBV6-2/TRBV6-3 many TRBJ2-5 .
TGTGCCAGCAGTTACGAGTCCCATCAGCCCCAGCATTTT CASSYESHQPQHF TRBV6-5 . TRBJ1-5 .
TGTGCCTGGAGTGTACTGGCGGGCGAGACCCAGTACTTC CAWSVLAGETQYF TRBV30 medium-sized TRBJ2-5 .
TGTGCCAGCAGCGTCCTGGGACTAGCGGGAACCAATGAGCAGTTCTTC CASSVLGLAGTNEQFF TRBV7-3 once TRBJ2-1 TRBD2
TGTGCCAGCAGTCGAGGGACAGCTGGTATACTTTTGTATTTT CASSRGTAGILLYF TRBV27 many TRBJ2-3 TRBD1